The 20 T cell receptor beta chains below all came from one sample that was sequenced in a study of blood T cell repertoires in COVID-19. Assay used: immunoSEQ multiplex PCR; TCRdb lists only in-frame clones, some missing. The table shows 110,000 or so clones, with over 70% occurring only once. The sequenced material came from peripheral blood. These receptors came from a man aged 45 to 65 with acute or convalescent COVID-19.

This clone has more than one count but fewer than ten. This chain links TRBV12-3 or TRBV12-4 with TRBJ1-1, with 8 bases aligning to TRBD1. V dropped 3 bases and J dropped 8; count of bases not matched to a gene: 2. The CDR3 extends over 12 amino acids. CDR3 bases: TGTGCCAGCAGTTTCAGGACAGGGGAAGCTTTCTTT. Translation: CASSFRTGEAFF.

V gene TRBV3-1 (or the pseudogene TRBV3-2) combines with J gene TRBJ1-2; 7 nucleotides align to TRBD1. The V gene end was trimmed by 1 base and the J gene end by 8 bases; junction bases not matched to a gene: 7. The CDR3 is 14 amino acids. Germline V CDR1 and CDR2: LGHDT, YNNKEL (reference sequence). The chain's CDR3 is CASSQVGGQGGYTF. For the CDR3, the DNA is TGTGCCAGCAGCCAAGTAGGGGGCCAAGGCGGCTACACCTTC.

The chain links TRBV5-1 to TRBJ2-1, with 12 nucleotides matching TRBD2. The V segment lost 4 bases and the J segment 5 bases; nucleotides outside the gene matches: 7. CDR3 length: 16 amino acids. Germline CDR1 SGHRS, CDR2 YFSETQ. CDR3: CASSVGRTSGDNEQFF. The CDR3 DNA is TGCGCCAGCAGCGTGGGCCGGACTAGCGGGGACAATGAGCAGTTCTTC.

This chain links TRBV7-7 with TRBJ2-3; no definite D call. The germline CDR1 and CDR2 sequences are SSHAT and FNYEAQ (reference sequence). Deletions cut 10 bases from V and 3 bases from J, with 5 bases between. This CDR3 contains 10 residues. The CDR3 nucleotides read TGTGCCACCGTAACAGATACGCAGTATTTT. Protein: CATVTDTQYF.

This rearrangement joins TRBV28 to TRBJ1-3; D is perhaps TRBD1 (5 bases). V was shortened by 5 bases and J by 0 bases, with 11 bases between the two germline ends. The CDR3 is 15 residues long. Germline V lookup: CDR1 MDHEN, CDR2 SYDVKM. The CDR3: CASSTDSYSGNTIYF. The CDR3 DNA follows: TGTGCCAGCAGTACCGACAGTTACTCTGGAAACACCATATATTTT.

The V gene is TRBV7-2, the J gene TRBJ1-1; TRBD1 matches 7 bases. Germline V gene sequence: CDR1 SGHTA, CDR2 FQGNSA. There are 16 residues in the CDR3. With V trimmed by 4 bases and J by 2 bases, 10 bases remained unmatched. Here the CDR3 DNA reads TGTGCCAGCAGCTCGGGTCCAGGGACAGTTAACACTGAAGCTTTCTTT. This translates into CASSSGPGTVNTEAFF. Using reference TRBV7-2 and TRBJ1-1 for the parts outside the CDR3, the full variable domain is GAGVSQSPSNKVTEKGKDVELRCDPISGHTALYWYRQSLGQGLEFLIYFQGNSAPDKSGLPSDRFSAERTGGSVSTLTIQRTQQEDSAVYLCASSSGPGTVNTEAFFGQGTRLTVV.

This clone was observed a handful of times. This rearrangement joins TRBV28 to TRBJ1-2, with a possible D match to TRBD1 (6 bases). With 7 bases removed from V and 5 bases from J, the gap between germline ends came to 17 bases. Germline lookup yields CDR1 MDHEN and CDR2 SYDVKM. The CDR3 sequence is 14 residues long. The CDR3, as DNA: TGTGCCAGCACCCTTCGGACAGTATCTTATGGCTACACCTTC. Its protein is CASTLRTVSYGYTF.

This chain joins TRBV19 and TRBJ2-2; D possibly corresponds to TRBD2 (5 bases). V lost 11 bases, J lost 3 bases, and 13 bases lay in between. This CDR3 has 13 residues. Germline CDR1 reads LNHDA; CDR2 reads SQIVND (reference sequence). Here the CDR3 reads CACRAEDTGELFF. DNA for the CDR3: TGTGCCTGCCGCGCGGAGGACACCGGGGAGCTGTTTTTT.

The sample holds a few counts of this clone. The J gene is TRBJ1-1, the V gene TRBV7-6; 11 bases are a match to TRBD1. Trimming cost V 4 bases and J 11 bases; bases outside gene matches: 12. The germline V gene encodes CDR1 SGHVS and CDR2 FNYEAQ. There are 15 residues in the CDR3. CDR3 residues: CASSSSGTGGSLAFF. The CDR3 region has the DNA TGTGCCAGCAGCTCCTCCGGGACAGGGGGTTCTCTGGCTTTCTTT.

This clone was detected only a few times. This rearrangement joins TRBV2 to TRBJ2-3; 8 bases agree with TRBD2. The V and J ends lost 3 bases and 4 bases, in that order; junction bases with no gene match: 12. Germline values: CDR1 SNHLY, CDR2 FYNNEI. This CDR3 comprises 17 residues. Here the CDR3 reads CASSDGWGLGVADTQYF. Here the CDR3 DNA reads TGTGCCAGCAGTGACGGTTGGGGACTAGGGGTAGCAGATACGCAGTATTTT.

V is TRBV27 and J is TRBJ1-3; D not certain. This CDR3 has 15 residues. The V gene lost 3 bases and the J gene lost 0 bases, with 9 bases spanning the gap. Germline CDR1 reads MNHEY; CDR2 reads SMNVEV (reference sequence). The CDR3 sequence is CASSFRRDSGNTIYF. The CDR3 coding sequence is TGTGCCAGCAGTTTCCGTCGCGACTCTGGAAACACCATATATTTT.

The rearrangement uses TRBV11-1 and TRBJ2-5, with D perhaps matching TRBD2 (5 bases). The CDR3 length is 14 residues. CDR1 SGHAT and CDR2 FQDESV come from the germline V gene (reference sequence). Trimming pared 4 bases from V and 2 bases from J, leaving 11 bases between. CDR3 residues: CASSSSGRQETQYF. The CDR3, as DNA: TGTGCCAGCAGCTCCAGCGGTAGGCAAGAGACCCAGTACTTC.

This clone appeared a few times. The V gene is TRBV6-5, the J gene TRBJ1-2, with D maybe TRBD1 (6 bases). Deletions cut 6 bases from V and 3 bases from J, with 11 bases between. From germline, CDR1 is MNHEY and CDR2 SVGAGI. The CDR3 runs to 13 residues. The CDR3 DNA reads TGTGCCAGCAGCGTCAGGGGAGACTATGGCTACACCTTC. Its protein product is CASSVRGDYGYTF.

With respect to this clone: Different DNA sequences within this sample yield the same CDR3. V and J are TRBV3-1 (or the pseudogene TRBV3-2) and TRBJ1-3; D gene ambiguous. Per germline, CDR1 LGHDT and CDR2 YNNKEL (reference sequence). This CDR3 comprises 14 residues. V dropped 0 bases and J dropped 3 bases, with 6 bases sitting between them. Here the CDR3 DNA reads TGTGCCAGCAGCCAAGACAACGGTGGAAACACCATATATTTT. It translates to CASSQDNGGNTIYF.

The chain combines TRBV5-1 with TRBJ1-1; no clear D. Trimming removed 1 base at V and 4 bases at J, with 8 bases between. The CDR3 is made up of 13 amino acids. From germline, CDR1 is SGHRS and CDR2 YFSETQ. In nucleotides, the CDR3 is TGCGCCAGCAGCTTGTTCCAAGCCACTGAAGCTTTCTTT. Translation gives CASSLFQATEAFF.

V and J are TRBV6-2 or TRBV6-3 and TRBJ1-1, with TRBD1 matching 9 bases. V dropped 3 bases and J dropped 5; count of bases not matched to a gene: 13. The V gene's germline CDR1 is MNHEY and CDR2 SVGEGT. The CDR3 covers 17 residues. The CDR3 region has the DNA TGTGCCAGCAGTTATACCACTTTTTGGGACAGGGATACTGAAGCTTTCTTT. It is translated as CASSYTTFWDRDTEAFF.

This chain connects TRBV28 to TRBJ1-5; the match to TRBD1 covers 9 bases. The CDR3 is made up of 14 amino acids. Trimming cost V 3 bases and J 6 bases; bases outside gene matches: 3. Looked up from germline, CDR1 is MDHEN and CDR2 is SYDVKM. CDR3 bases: TGTGCCAGCAGTTTTACAGGGGGCGGTCAGCCCCAGCATTTT. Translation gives CASSFTGGGQPQHF.

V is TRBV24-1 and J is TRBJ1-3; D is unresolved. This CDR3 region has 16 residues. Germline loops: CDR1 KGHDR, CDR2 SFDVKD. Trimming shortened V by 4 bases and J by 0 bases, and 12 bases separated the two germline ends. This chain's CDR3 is CATSEGSGSSGNTIYF. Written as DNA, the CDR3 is TGTGCCACCAGTGAAGGGAGCGGAAGCTCTGGAAACACCATATATTTT.

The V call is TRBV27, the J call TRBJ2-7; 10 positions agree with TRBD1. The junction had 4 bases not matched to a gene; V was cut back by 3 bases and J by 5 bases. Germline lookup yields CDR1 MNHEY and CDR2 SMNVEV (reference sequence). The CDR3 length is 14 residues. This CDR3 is CASSLTGGSDEQYF. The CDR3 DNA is TGTGCCAGCAGTTTGACAGGGGGCAGCGACGAGCAGTACTTC.

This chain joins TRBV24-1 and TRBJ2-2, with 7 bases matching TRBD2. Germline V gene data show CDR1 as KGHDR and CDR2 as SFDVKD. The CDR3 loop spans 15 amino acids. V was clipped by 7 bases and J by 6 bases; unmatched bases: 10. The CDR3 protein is CATRGGKGGPGELFF. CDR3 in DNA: TGTGCCACCAGGGGAGGGAAAGGAGGGCCCGGGGAGCTGTTTTTT.